Below, one T cell receptor beta chain is given with its context. The antigen remains undetermined. The data were taken from a study of CD8 T cells in Susac syndrome. Reverse transcription of about 0.5 to 1 ug RNA was carried out with random hexamers. The immunoSEQ assay covered 54 Vbeta and 13 Jbeta segments for CDR3. Each CDR3 protein is one row after TCRdb ran MiXCR on the immunoSEQ multiplex PCR reads. Among about 47,000 distinct CDR3 sequences listed, approximately 92% were seen once. Germline CDR1 and CDR2: SGHRS and YFSETQ. The CDR3 is 18 amino acids. V lost 7 bases and J lost 0; bases outside the gene matches: 16. Findings and caveats of the study: The study conceded that its TCR sequencing and HLA analysis involved relatively few individuals.

The TEMRA cells underwent FACS enrichment, while the CD8+ and CD4+ T cells underwent negative isolation. Sequences were obtained from CD8+ T cells from PBMCs. This rearrangement joins TRBV5-1 to TRBJ2-1; 7 bases are shared with TRBD1. This TCR was recovered from a human donor in good health. CDR3 coding DNA: TGCGCCAGCCACGGAGACAGGGATCTCCGGGGCTCCTACAATGAGCAGTTCTTC. Its protein is CASHGDRDLRGSYNEQFF.